This passage covers 32 T cell receptor beta chains from one sample sequenced in a study of graft-versus-host responses after intestinal transplantation (dated by TCRdb to about 2021). The library was produced with the immunoSEQ multiplex PCR assay. The source is immuneACCESS, and TCRdb retained only in-frame sequences with V and J called. Part of the clones is not carried over; for the studies checked, unresolved V genes explain less than half of this, and the remainder is unexplained. For this sample the table gives 110,000 to 150,000 clones, of which about nine tenths were detected only once. 0.19% of the sample is in the top ten clones. Antigens of these TCRs are unknown. The sample's time point, from its label and the paper: cells obtained before transplantation from donor or recipient. The source material was unstimulated CD4+ T cells sorted from spleen or lymph node cells, sampled before intestinal transplant. These receptors were collected from a human donor who received an intestinal transplant.

Remarks on this clone: Mismatch with germline at one junction end may stem from a read error. The V gene is TRBV7-7, the J gene TRBJ2-5; 11 bases agree with TRBD1. There are 16 residues in the CDR3. Germline CDR1 is SSHAT and CDR2 is FNYEAQ (reference sequence). The CDR3 spells CASSLARDRGFETQYF. The CDR3 DNA reads TGTGCTAGCAGCTTAGCTAGGGACAGGGGGTTTGAGACCCAGTACTTC.

The J gene is TRBJ2-5, the V gene TRBV19, with D possibly TRBD2 on 6 matching bases. V was trimmed by 9 bases and J by 5 bases, leaving 10 bases between them. In germline, CDR1 is LNHDA, CDR2 SQIVND (reference sequence). CDR3 length: 11 amino acids. CDR3 nucleotides: TGTGCCAGCGGTGGGGGGGAGACCCAGTACTTC. Its protein is CASGGGETQYF.

J is TRBJ2-3 and V is TRBV6-4; D is ambiguous. There are 13 residues in the CDR3. Germline V gives CDR1 MRHNA, CDR2 SNTAGT. V was pared by 1 base and J by 3 bases, with 5 bases between. The DNA of the CDR3 is TGTGCCAGCAGTGACTTTGGGACAGATACGCAGTATTTT. It yields the protein CASSDFGTDTQYF.

This clone showed up just once. The chain employs TRBV7-6 and TRBJ2-5; TRBD1 matches 7 bases. The CDR3 covers 13 residues. After removal of 5 bases from V and 0 bases from J, the junction contained 0 bases not matched to a gene. Germline CDR1 and CDR2: SGHVS and FNYEAQ. CDR3 bases: TGTGCCAGCAGCCAGGGGGACCAAGAGACCCAGTACTTC. This gives the protein CASSQGDQETQYF. Complete variable domain (other parts from reference TRBV7-6 and TRBJ2-5): GAGVSQSPRYKVTKRGQDVALRCDPISGHVSLYWYRQALGQGPEFLTYFNYEAQQDKSGLPNDRFSAERPEGSISTLTIQRTEQRDSAMYRCASSQGDQETQYFGPGTRLLVL.

The gene calls are TRBV30 and TRBJ1-5; TRBD1 aligns across 8 bases. Unmatched junction bases numbered 3, after V lost 4 bases and J lost 1 base. CDR1 GTSNPN and CDR2 SVGIG come from the germline V gene (reference sequence). The CDR3 loop spans 14 amino acids. The CDR3 loop is CAWNQGASNQPQHF. CDR3 nucleotide sequence: TGTGCCTGGAATCAGGGGGCAAGCAATCAGCCCCAGCATTTT.

The chain is built from TRBV4-3 and TRBJ2-7; possibly TRBD2 for D (7 bases). This CDR3 region has 17 residues. Trimming left V 4 bases short and J 4 bases short, with 23 bases between. Germline values: CDR1 LGHNA, CDR2 YSLEER. The CDR3 here is CASSRGGGKVEIYEQYF. CDR3 sequence (DNA): TGCGCCAGCAGCCGAGGGGGGGGGAAGGTTGAGATATACGAGCAGTACTTC.

This chain joins TRBV7-9 and TRBJ2-7; TRBD1 matches at 8 bases. The CDR3 length is 14 residues. Germline V gene lookup returns CDR1 SEHNR and CDR2 FQNEAQ (reference sequence). V gave up 4 bases and J gave up 4 bases; unmatched junction bases: 6. This chain's CDR3 is CASSSGQGWYEQYF. The CDR3 nucleotides are TGTGCCAGCAGCTCTGGACAGGGCTGGTACGAGCAGTACTTC.

The chain employs TRBV2 and TRBJ2-1; TRBD2 aligns across 12 bases. Trimming took 6 bases from V and 6 from J; bases not matched to a gene: 9. The CDR3 sequence is 16 residues long. From germline, CDR1 is SNHLY and CDR2 FYNNEI. CDR3 bases: TGTGCCAGCAGCCCTAGCGGGAGGGCCTGGGGCAATGAGCAGTTCTTC. Its protein is CASSPSGRAWGNEQFF.

This chain links TRBV19 with TRBJ1-4; the D is unclear. The CDR3 extends over 14 amino acids. The germline V gene encodes CDR1 LNHDA and CDR2 SQIVND (reference sequence). Trimming took off 4 bases at V and 10 bases at J, with 16 bases between the two ends. The CDR3 coding sequence is TGTGCCAGTAGTACGGCATACGACTCTGGAAAACTGTTTTTT. It encodes CASSTAYDSGKLFF.

The chain carries TRBV6-6 and TRBJ2-5, with 7 positions matching TRBD2. V shed 6 bases, J shed 11 bases, and the junction held 18 bases outside the gene matches. The CDR3 consists of 15 residues. CDR1 is MNHNY, CDR2 SVGAGI, per germline (reference sequence). This CDR3 is CASSPGVAGSYKQYF. Written as DNA, the CDR3 is TGTGCCAGCAGCCCCGGAGTAGCGGGCTCCTACAAGCAGTACTTC.

The genes are TRBV2 and TRBJ2-6; D not resolved. V lost 3 bases to trimming and J lost 0 bases, with 6 bases between them. Germline CDR1 reads SNHLY; CDR2 reads FYNNEI. The CDR3 is made up of 15 amino acids. CDR3: CASSDHFSGANVLTF. The CDR3 DNA follows: TGTGCCAGCAGTGACCATTTCTCTGGGGCCAACGTCCTGACTTTC.

This clone was counted once. This chain connects TRBV7-6 to TRBJ2-5, with 9 bases that match TRBD2. CDR3 size: 14 residues. The V gene's germline CDR1 is SGHVS and CDR2 FNYEAQ. Germline trimming cut 4 bases from V and 5 bases from J; bases unmatched to any gene: 5. CDR3 sequence reads: CASSSGTSTETQYF. CDR3 nucleotides: TGTGCCAGCAGCTCCGGGACTAGCACTGAGACCCAGTACTTC.

DNA of the CDR3: TGTGCCAGCAGCTTGGTATCAGGGGGCGTCCACAATGAGCAGTTCTTC. Translation gives CASSLVSGGVHNEQFF. The rearrangement uses TRBV11-3 and TRBJ2-1; 8 positions agree with TRBD1. The CDR3 spans 16 residues. The trim removed 3 bases at V and 5 bases at J, leaving 9 bases unmatched. Germline V gives CDR1 SGHNT, CDR2 YENEEA.

V usage is TRBV18 and J usage is TRBJ1-3, with D unresolved. Germline V gene sequence: CDR1 KGHSH, CDR2 LQKENI. Trimming cost V 8 bases and J 0 bases, with 17 bases left between them. This CDR3 contains 16 residues. The CDR3 loop is CASPYPRLSSGNTIYF. Here the CDR3 DNA reads TGTGCCAGCCCTTACCCGAGGCTGAGCTCTGGAAACACCATATATTTT.

A single count supports this clone. The gene calls are TRBV18 and TRBJ1-4; TRBD1 matches at 7 bases. Unmatched junction bases numbered 3, after V lost 3 bases and J lost 5 bases. There are 14 residues in the CDR3. Germline CDR1 KGHSH, CDR2 LQKENI. CDR3 sequence: CASSPGQNNEKLFF. CDR3 nucleotide sequence: TGTGCCAGCTCACCGGGACAGAACAATGAAAAACTGTTTTTT.

The chain combines TRBV7-3 with TRBJ2-1; TRBD2 matches at 16 bases. CDR3 length: 17 residues. CDR1 and CDR2 (germline): SGHTA, FQGTGA. Unmatched junction bases numbered 8, after V lost 2 bases and J lost 10 bases. The CDR3 nucleotides read TGTGCCAGCAGCTTAGGGGGGACTAGCGGGAGGGCCGCGGAGCAGTTCTTC. Amino acid sequence: CASSLGGTSGRAAEQFF.

V and J are TRBV19 and TRBJ1-2, with TRBD1 as a possible D gene (6 bases). Germline V CDR1 and CDR2: LNHDA, SQIVND (reference sequence). The CDR3 sequence is 15 residues long. Trimming pared 4 bases from V and 4 bases from J, leaving 16 bases between. The CDR3 loop reads CASSTPTGTIYGYTF. In DNA, the CDR3 is TGTGCCAGTAGTACGCCGACAGGAACAATCTATGGCTACACCTTC.

The genes are TRBV10-3 and TRBJ2-7, with TRBD1 identical over 11 bases. Looked up from germline, CDR1 is ENHRY and CDR2 is SYGVKD. The CDR3 is made up of 15 amino acids. V lost 0 bases, J lost 5 bases, and 3 bases stayed unmatched. The CDR3 loop is CAISESQGQGDEQYF. As DNA, the CDR3 is TGTGCCATCAGTGAGTCACAGGGACAGGGGGACGAGCAGTACTTC.

The CDR3, as DNA: TGCAGTACCCCGGCCCCCCAGTACTTC. Translated: CSTPAPQYF. V usage is TRBV20-1 and J usage is TRBJ2-5; no clear D gene. Germline V lookup: CDR1 DFQATT, CDR2 SNEGSKA (reference sequence). The CDR3 consists of 9 residues. Deletions cut 8 bases from V and 9 bases from J, with 10 bases between.

In the case of this clone: One end of the junction fails to match germline, which may point to a read error. This chain uses TRBV5-1 with TRBJ2-1; 8 bases agree with TRBD2. Germline V gene sequence: CDR1 SGHRS, CDR2 YFSETQ. This CDR3 region has 16 residues. The CDR3 is CASSLAASGYYNEQLF. CDR3 nucleotides: TGCGCCAGCAGCTTGGCGGCTAGCGGGTACTACAATGAGCAGCTCTTC.

This clone was observed once. The chain employs TRBV6-5 and TRBJ2-7; D unclear. In germline, CDR1 is MNHEY, CDR2 SVGAGI. The CDR3 has 15 amino acids. The ends were cut back, 6 bases at V and 4 bases at J, with 19 bases in the middle. The CDR3 nucleotides read TGTGCCAGCAGACCTGCGGCAAAGGGAAGGTACGAGCAGTACTTC. It yields the protein CASRPAAKGRYEQYF.

The rearrangement uses TRBV2 and TRBJ1-5; D not resolved. The V end was cut by 6 bases, the J end by 3 bases, with 9 bases between. Germline V lookup: CDR1 SNHLY, CDR2 FYNNEI. This CDR3 has 13 amino acids. CDR3 loop: CASRRDYNQPQHF. CDR3 sequence (DNA): TGTGCCAGCAGAAGAGATTACAATCAGCCCCAGCATTTT.

This chain uses TRBV9 with TRBJ1-4, with 7 bases identical to TRBD1. CDR3 length: 16 residues. V gave up 0 bases and J gave up 8 bases; unmatched junction bases: 10. Germline V gene sequence: CDR1 SGDLS, CDR2 YYNGEE. CDR3 sequence reads: CASSVGVGGGAEKLFF. The CDR3 DNA reads TGTGCCAGCAGCGTAGGAGTAGGAGGGGGCGCGGAAAAACTGTTTTTT.

The CDR3, as DNA: TGTGCCAGCAAACCTTTACCGACAGGTCGTAGGGGCGAGTTCTTC. It codes for CASKPLPTGRRGEFF. V and J are TRBV6-1 and TRBJ2-1, with D perhaps matching TRBD1 (6 bases). Trimming stripped 7 bases from V and 14 bases from J, with 27 bases between. From germline, CDR1 is MNHNS and CDR2 SASEGT. The CDR3 has 15 residues.

The chain has TRBV19 and TRBJ1-1, with D hard to call. The CDR3 totals 15 residues. Germline lookup yields CDR1 LNHDA and CDR2 SQIVND (reference sequence). V was clipped by 7 bases and J by 1 base, with 16 bases between them. The CDR3 nucleotides are TGTGCCAGTACCCCTTTCGTCGCCGCGAACACTGAAGCTTTCTTT. This gives the protein CASTPFVAANTEAFF. Full variable domain (rest looked up from reference TRBV19 and TRBJ1-1): DGGITQSPKYLFRKEGQNVTLSCEQNLNHDAMYWYRQDPGQGLRLIYYSQIVNDFQKGDIAEGYSVSREKKESFPLTVTSAQKNPTAFYLCASTPFVAANTEAFFGQGTRLTVV.

For this clone: Other nucleotide sequences in the sample specify the same CDR3. The chain joins TRBV18 to TRBJ1-5, with 8 positions matching TRBD1. CDR3 length: 13 amino acids. Germline V gene lookup returns CDR1 KGHSH and CDR2 LQKENI. The junction had 3 bases not matched to a gene; V was cut back by 4 bases and J by 7 bases. The CDR3 spells CASSLDRDQPQHF. The CDR3 DNA follows: TGTGCCAGCTCACTGGACAGGGACCAGCCCCAGCATTTT.

The V gene is TRBV2, the J gene TRBJ2-5; TRBD1 matches 7 bases. Germline assignment: CDR1 SNHLY and CDR2 FYNNEI. The CDR3 sequence is 13 residues long. V shed 6 bases and J 2 bases; nucleotides not matched to a gene: 3. The CDR3 nucleotides are TGTGCCAGCAGGATGGACAGGCAAGAGACCCAGTACTTC. Translated, it gives CASRMDRQETQYF.

For the CDR3, the DNA is TGTGCCAGCAGTTTACAACAGGGACTTAAGGCTTTCTTT. Amino acids: CASSLQQGLKAFF. The V and J genes are TRBV28 and TRBJ1-1; D might be TRBD1 (6 bases). Germline CDR1 and CDR2: MDHEN and SYDVKM. Trimming stripped 2 bases from V and 11 bases from J, with 15 bases between. CDR3 size: 13 residues.

This chain connects TRBV9 to TRBJ2-7, with a weak D call TRBD1 (6 bases). The V end was cut by 0 bases, the J end by 2 bases, with 15 bases between. Germline loops: CDR1 SGDLS, CDR2 YYNGEE. The CDR3 totals 16 residues. The CDR3: CASSVASQGRPYEQYF. As DNA, the CDR3 is TGTGCCAGCAGCGTAGCGTCGCAGGGGAGACCCTACGAGCAGTACTTC. Drawing the rest from reference TRBV9 and TRBJ2-7, the complete variable domain is DSGVTQTPKHLITATGQRVTLRCSPRSGDLSVYWYQQSLDQGLQFLIQYYNGEERAKGNILERFSAQQFPDLHSELNLSSLELGDSALYFCASSVASQGRPYEQYFGPGTRLTVT.

The J gene is TRBJ2-1, the V gene TRBV27, with TRBD1 matching 7 bases. CDR1 MNHEY and CDR2 SMNVEV come from the germline V gene (reference sequence). With 4 bases clipped from V and 8 bases from J, the junction kept 14 bases outside the gene matches. The CDR3 length is 16 residues. The CDR3 nucleotides are TGTGCCAGCAGTTCCCTACAGGGGACACGCTGGGATGAGCAGTTCTTC. This encodes CASSSLQGTRWDEQFF.

This chain uses TRBV5-1 with TRBJ2-7, with TRBD2 matching over 10 bases. Germline assignment: CDR1 SGHRS and CDR2 YFSETQ. CDR3 length: 16 amino acids. V dropped 0 bases and J dropped 2; count of bases not matched to a gene: 5. CDR3 in DNA: TGCGCCAGCAGCTTGGGGGTAGCGGGAGGTGCCTACGAGCAGTACTTC. Residues: CASSLGVAGGAYEQYF.

The genes are TRBV2 and TRBJ1-2; 11 bases map to TRBD1. The V gene end was trimmed by 5 bases and the J gene end by 8 bases; junction bases not matched to a gene: 4. The CDR3 has 13 amino acids. Per germline, CDR1 SNHLY and CDR2 FYNNEI. This CDR3 is CASSPGQGGGYTF. As DNA, the CDR3 is TGTGCCAGCAGTCCGGGACAGGGGGGCGGCTACACCTTC.